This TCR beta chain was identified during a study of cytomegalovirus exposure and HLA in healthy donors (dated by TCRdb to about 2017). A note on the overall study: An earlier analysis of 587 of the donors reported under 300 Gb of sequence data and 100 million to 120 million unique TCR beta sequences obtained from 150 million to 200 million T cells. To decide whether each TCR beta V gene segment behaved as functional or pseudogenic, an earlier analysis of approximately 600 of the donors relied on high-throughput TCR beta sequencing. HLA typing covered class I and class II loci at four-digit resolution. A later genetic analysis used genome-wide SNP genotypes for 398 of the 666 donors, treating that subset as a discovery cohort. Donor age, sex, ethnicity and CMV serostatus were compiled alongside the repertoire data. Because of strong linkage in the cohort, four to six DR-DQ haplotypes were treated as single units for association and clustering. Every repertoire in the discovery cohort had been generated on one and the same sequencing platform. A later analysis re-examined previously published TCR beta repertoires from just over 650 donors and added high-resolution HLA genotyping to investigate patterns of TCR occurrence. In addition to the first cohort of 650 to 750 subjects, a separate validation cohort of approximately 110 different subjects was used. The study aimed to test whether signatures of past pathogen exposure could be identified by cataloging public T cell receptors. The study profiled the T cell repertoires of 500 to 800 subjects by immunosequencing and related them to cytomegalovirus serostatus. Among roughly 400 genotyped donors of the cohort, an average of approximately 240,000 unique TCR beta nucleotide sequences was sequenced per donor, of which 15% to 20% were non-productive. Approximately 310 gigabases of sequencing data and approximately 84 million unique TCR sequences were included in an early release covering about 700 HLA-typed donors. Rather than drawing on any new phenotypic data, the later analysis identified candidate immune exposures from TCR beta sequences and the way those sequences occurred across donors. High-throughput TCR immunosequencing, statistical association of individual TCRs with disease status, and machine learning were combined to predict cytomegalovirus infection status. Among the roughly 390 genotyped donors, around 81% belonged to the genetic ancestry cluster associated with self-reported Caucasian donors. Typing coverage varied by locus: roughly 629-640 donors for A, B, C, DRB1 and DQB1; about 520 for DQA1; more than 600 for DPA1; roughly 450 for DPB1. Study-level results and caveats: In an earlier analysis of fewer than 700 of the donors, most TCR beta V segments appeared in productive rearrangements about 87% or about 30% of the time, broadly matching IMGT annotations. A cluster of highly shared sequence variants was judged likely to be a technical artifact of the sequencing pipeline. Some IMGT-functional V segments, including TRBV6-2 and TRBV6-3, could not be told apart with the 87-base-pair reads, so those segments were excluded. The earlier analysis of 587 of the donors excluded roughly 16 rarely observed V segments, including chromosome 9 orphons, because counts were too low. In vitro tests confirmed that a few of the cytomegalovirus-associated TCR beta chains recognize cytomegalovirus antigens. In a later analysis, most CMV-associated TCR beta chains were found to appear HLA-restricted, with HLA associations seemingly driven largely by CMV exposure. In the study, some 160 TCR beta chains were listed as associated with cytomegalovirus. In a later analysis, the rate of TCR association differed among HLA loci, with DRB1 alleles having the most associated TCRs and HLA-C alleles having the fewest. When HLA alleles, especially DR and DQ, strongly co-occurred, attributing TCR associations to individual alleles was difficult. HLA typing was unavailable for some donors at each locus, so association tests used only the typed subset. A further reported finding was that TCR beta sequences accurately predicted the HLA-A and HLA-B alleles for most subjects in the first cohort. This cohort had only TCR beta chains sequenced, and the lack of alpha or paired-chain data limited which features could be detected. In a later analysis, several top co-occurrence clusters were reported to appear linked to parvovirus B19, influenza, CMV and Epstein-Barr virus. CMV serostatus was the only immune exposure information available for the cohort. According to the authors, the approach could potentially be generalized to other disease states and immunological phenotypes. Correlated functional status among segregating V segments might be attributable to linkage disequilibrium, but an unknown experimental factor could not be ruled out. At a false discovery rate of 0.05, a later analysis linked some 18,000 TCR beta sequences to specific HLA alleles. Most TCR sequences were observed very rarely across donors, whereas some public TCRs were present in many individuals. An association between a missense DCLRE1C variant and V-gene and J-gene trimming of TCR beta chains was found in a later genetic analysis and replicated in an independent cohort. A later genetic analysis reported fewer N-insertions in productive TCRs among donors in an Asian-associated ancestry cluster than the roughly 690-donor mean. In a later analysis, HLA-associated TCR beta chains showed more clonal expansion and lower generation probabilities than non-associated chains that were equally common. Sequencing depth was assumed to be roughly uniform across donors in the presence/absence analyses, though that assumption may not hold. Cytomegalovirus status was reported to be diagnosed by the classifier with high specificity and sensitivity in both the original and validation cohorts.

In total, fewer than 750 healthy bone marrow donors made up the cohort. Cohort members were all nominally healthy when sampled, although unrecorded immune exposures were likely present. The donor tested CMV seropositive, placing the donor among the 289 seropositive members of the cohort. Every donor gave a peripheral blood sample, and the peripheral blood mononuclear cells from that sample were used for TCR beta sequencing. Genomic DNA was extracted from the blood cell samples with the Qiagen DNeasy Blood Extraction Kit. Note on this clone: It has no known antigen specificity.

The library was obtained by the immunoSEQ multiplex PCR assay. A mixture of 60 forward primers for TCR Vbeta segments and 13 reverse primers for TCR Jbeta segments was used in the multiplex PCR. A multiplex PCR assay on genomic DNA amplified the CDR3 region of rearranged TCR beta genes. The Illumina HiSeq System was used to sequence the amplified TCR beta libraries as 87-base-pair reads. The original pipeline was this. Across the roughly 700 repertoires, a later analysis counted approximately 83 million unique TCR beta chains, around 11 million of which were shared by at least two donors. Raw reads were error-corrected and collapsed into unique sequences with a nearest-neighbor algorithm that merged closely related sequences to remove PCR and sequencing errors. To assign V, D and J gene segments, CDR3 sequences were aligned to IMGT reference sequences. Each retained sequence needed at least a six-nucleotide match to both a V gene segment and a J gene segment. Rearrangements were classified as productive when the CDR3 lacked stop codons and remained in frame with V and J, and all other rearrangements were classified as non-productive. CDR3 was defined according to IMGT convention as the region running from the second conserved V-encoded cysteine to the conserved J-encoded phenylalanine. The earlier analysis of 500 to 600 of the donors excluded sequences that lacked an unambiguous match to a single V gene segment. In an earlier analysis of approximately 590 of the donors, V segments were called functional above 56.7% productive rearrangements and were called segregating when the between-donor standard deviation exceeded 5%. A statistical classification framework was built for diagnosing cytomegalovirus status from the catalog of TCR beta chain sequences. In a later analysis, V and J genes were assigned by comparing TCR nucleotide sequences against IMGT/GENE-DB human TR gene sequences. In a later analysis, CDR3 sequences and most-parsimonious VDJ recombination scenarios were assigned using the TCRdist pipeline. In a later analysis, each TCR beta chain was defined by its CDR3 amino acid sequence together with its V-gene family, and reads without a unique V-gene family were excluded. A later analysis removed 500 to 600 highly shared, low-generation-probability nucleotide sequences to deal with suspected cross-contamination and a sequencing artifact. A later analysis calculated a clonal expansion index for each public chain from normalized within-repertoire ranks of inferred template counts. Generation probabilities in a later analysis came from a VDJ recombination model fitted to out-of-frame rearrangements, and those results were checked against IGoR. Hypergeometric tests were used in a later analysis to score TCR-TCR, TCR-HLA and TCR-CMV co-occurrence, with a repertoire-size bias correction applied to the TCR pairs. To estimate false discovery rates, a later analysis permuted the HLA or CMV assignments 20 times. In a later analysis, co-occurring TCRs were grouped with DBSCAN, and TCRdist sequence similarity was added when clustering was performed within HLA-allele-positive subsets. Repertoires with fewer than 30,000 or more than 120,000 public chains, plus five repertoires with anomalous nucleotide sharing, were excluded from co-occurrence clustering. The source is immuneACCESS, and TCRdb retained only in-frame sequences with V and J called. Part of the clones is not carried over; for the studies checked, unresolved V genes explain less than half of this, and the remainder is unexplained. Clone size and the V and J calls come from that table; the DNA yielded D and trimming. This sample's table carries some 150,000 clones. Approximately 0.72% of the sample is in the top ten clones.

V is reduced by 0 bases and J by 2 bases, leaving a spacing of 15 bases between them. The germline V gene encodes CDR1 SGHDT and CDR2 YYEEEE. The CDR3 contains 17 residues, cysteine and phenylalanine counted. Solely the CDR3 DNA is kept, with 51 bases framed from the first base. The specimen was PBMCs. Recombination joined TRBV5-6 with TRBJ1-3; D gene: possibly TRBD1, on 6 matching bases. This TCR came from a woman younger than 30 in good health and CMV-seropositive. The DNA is TGTGCCAGCAGCTTGGCCACAGGGAGAGAGGCTGGAAACACCATATATTTT. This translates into CASSLATGREAGNTIYF.